The 13 T cell receptor beta chains presented below share a single source sample, sequenced in a study of T cell responses to AZD1222 COVID-19 vaccine. Repertoires were generated with immunoSEQ multiplex PCR, while TCRdb's copy carries only in-frame clones and drops some. In the table there are 200,000 to 250,000 clones, 90% to 95% of which are singletons. The specimen comprised peripheral blood, sampled 28 days after the second dose of the MenACWY control vaccine. These receptors originate from an adult who received the MenACWY meningococcal vaccine as a control.

The chain combines TRBV2 with TRBJ2-7; no reliable D call. This CDR3 region has 16 residues. The germline CDR1 and CDR2 sequences are SNHLY and FYNNEI. V was pared by 3 bases and J by 0 bases, with 15 bases between. CDR3: CASSDARPPNSYEQYF. The CDR3, as DNA: TGTGCCAGCAGTGATGCACGGCCCCCGAACTCCTACGAGCAGTACTTC.

Here the CDR3 DNA reads TGTGCCAGCAGCCAAGAAGGGGGAGATACGCAGTATTTT. It specifies CASSQEGGDTQYF. The V call is TRBV3-1 (or the pseudogene TRBV3-2), the J call TRBJ2-3, with a possible D match to TRBD1 (6 bases). The CDR3 loop spans 13 amino acids. Germline lookup yields CDR1 LGHDT and CDR2 YNNKEL (reference sequence). The V end lost 0 bases, the J end lost 5 bases, and 6 bases lay between the germline ends.

The chain is built from TRBV7-9 and TRBJ2-1, with TRBD2 matching over 8 bases. V dropped 5 bases and J dropped 8; count of bases not matched to a gene: 5. Per germline, CDR1 SEHNR and CDR2 FQNEAQ (reference sequence). The CDR3 runs to 13 residues. As DNA, the CDR3 is TGTGCCAGCAGCCCCGGGACTAGGGATGAGCAGTTCTTC. Its translation is CASSPGTRDEQFF.

This chain joins TRBV7-8 and TRBJ1-3; a possible D gene is TRBD1 (6 bases). The V end lost 5 bases, the J end lost 4 bases, and 15 bases lay between the germline ends. Germline CDR1 SGHVS, CDR2 FQNEAQ. The CDR3 runs 15 residues. The CDR3 sequence is CASSPRTVGGNTIYF. The DNA for the CDR3 is TGTGCCAGCAGCCCTCGGACAGTTGGGGGAAACACCATATATTTT.

The rearrangement uses TRBV7-8 and TRBJ2-7, with D uncertain. The V and J ends lost 1 base and 0 bases respectively, with 7 bases between them. From germline, CDR1 is SGHVS and CDR2 FQNEAQ. The CDR3 covers 14 residues. Written as DNA, the CDR3 is TGTGCCAGCAGCTTAGAGCCTAGCTCCTACGAGCAGTACTTC. Residues: CASSLEPSSYEQYF.

This chain uses TRBV28 with TRBJ1-4; D is unclear. CDR3 length: 13 residues. Germline CDR1 reads MDHEN; CDR2 reads SYDVKM. V was shortened by 6 bases and J by 3 bases, with 8 bases between the two germline ends. The CDR3 reads CASRRAPNEKLFF. The CDR3 nucleotides are TGTGCCAGCAGGCGGGCCCCTAATGAAAAACTGTTTTTT.

The CDR3 is CASSADMADNSPLHF. CDR3 DNA: TGTGCCAGCAGTGCTGACATGGCCGATAATTCACCCCTCCACTTT. The rearrangement joins TRBV27 to TRBJ1-6; no firm D call. The CDR3 is made up of 15 amino acids. V lost 5 bases and J lost 5, with 13 bases in between. Germline CDR1 is MNHEY and CDR2 is SMNVEV (reference sequence).

This rearrangement joins TRBV2 to TRBJ1-2; maybe TRBD1 (5 bases). V was shortened by 1 base and J by 8 bases, with 11 bases between the two germline ends. The CDR3 is made up of 13 amino acids. The germline V gene encodes CDR1 SNHLY and CDR2 FYNNEI. The CDR3 spells CASSEEGGDGYTF. CDR3 nucleotide sequence: TGTGCCAGCAGTGAAGAGGGTGGGGACGGCTACACCTTC. The full variable domain, rest sourced from reference TRBV2 and TRBJ1-2, is EPEVTQTPSHQVTQMGQEVILRCVPISNHLYFYWYRQILGQKVEFLVSFYNNEISEKSEIFDDQFSVERPDGSNFTLKIRSTKLEDSAMYFCASSEEGGDGYTFGSGTRLTVV.

The chain uses TRBV15 and TRBJ2-5; 8 nucleotides agree with TRBD1. Per the germline V gene, CDR1 is LNHNV and CDR2 is YYDKDF (reference sequence). V dropped 5 bases and J dropped 2; count of bases not matched to a gene: 7. This CDR3 is 15 amino acids long. In nucleotides, the CDR3 is TGTGCCACCAGCGAGGACAGGGATCCGCAAGAGACCCAGTACTTC. It codes for CATSEDRDPQETQYF. The full variable domain, its missing parts supplied by reference TRBV15 and TRBJ2-5, is DAMVIQNPRYQVTQFGKPVTLSCSQTLNHNVMYWYQQKSSQAPKLLFHYYDKDFNNEADTPDNFQSRRPNTSFCFLDIRSPGLGDTAMYLCATSEDRDPQETQYFGPGTRLLVL.

The V gene is TRBV29-1, the J gene TRBJ1-2; 7 bases align to TRBD1. The CDR3 has 14 amino acids. Trimming took 3 bases from V and 2 from J; bases not matched to a gene: 6. Germline V gene data show CDR1 as SQVTM and CDR2 as ANQGSEA. The chain's CDR3 is CSVETGRINYGYTF. In nucleotides, the CDR3 is TGCAGCGTTGAGACAGGGAGAATCAACTATGGCTACACCTTC.

The chain has TRBV9 and TRBJ2-5; TRBD2 matches at 9 bases. There are 16 residues in the CDR3. V lost 3 bases, J lost 0 bases, and 6 bases stayed unmatched. The germline CDR1 and CDR2 sequences are SGDLS and YYNGEE. CDR3 in amino acids: CASSAAGGRYQETQYF. In nucleotides, the CDR3 is TGTGCCAGCAGCGCCGCGGGGGGGCGGTACCAAGAGACCCAGTACTTC.

The genes are TRBV19 and TRBJ1-3; TRBD1 is a possible D gene (6 bases). The CDR3 has 15 amino acids. Trimming took off 2 bases at V and 0 bases at J, with 8 bases between the two ends. Germline values: CDR1 LNHDA, CDR2 SQIVND (reference sequence). In DNA, the CDR3 is TGTGCCAGTAGTATAATGGACAGCTCTGGAAACACCATATATTTT. It yields the protein CASSIMDSSGNTIYF.

The chain has TRBV6-5 and TRBJ1-2; 7 nucleotides align to TRBD1. The CDR3 runs 13 residues. Germline V gene lookup returns CDR1 MNHEY and CDR2 SVGAGI. V was clipped by 8 bases and J by 3 bases; unmatched bases: 6. Written as DNA, the CDR3 is TGTGCCAGCTACAGGGGAAGGGACTATGGCTACACCTTC. It specifies CASYRGRDYGYTF.